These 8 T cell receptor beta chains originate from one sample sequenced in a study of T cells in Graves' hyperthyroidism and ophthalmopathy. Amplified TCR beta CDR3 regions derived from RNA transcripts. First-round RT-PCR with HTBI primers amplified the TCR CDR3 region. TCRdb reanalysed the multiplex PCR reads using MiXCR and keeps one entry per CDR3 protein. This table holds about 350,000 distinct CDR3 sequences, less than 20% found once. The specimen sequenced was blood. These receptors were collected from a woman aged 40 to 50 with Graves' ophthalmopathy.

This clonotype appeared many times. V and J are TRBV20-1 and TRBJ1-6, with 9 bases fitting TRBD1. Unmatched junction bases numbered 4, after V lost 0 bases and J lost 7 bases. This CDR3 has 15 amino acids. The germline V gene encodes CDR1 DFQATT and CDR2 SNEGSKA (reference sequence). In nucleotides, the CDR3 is TGCAGTGCTAGAGAGGGGGGACAGGGCAATTCACCCCTCCACTTT. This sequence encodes CSAREGGQGNSPLHF.

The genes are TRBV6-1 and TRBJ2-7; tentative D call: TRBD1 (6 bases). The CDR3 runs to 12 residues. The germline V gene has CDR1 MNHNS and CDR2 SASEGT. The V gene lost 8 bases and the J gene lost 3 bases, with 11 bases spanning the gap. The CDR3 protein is CASGIQGYEQYF. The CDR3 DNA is TGTGCCAGCGGGATACAGGGCTACGAGCAGTACTTC.

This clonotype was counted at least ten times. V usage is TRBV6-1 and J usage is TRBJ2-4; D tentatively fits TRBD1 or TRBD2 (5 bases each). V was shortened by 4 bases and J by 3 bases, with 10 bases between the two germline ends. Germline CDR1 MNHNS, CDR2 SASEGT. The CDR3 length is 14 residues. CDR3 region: CASSARDGKNIQYF. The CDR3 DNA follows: TGTGCCAGCAGTGCCCGGGACGGCAAAAACATTCAGTACTTC.

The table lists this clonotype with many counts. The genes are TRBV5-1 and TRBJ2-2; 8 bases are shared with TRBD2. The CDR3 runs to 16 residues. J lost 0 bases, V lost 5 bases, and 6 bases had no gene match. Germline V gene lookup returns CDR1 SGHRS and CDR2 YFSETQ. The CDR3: CASSVSGTPNTGELFF. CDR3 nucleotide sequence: TGCGCCAGCAGTGTTAGCGGGACTCCGAACACCGGGGAGCTGTTTTTT.

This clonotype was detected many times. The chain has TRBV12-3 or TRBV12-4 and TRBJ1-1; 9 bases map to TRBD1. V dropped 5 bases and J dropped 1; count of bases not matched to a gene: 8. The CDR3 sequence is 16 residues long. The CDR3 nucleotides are TGTGCCAGCAGTCCGGGACAGGGTGAAGGGAACACTGAAGCTTTCTTT. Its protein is CASSPGQGEGNTEAFF.

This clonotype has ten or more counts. The CDR3 nucleotides are TGTGCCAGCGGCCGATCTGAAGCTTTCTTT. Residues: CASGRSEAFF. The chain couples TRBV3-1 to TRBJ1-1; D is unclear. CDR1 and CDR2 (germline): LGHDT, YNNKEL (reference sequence). The CDR3 spans 10 residues. V lost 8 bases and J lost 6, with 7 bases in between. The full variable domain, completed using reference TRBV3-1 and TRBJ1-1, is DTAVSQTPKYLVTQMGNDKSIKCEQNLGHDTMYWYKQDSKKFLKIMFSYNNKELIINETVPNRFSPKSPDKAHLNLHINSLELGDSAVYFCASGRSEAFFGQGTRLTVV.

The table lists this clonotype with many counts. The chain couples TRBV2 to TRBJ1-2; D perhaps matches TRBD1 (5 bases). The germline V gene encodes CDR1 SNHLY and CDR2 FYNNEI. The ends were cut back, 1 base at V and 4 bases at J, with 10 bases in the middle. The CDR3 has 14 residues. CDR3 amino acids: CASSEEGWSYGYTF. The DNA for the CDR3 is TGTGCCAGCAGTGAAGAGGGGTGGAGCTATGGCTACACCTTC.

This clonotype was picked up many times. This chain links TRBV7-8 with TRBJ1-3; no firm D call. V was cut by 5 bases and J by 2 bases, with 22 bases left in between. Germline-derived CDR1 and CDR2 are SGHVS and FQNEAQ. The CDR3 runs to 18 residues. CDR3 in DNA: TGTGCCAGCAGCGCCTTTTTTAGGGATCGGGGAGCTGGAAACACCATATATTTT. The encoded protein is CASSAFFRDRGAGNTIYF.